Below are 22 T cell receptor beta chains sequenced from a single sample in a study of blood T cell repertoires in COVID-19. Assay used: immunoSEQ multiplex PCR; TCRdb lists only in-frame clones, some missing. This sample has roughly 260,000 clones; about nine tenths occur once, and the top ten carry 8.5% to 10%. Sequencing was performed on peripheral blood. These receptors came from a man aged 40-55 years who had recovered from COVID-19.

This clone was seen a handful of times. V and J are TRBV7-9 and TRBJ2-1, with TRBD2 identical over 7 bases. The germline gives CDR1 SEHNR, CDR2 FQNEAQ (reference sequence). The V and J ends lost 4 bases and 13 bases, in that order; junction bases with no gene match: 16. The CDR3 is 15 amino acids. CDR3 protein: CASSSRLAGALEQFF. The CDR3 bases are TGTGCCAGCAGCTCTCGATTAGCGGGCGCCTTAGAACAGTTCTTC.

The V call is TRBV10-3, the J call TRBJ2-2, with 9 bases fitting TRBD1. The V and J ends lost 11 bases and 3 bases, in that order; junction bases with no gene match: 10. The germline V gene has CDR1 ENHRY and CDR2 SYGVKD. This CDR3 is 15 amino acids long. In DNA, the CDR3 is TGTGCCGCGACAACAGGGGGCGGGTACACCGGGGAGCTGTTTTTT. This codes for CAATTGGGYTGELFF.

This rearrangement joins TRBV2 to TRBJ2-7; 10 positions match TRBD2. With V trimmed by 5 bases and J by 6 bases, 7 bases remained unmatched. The V gene's germline CDR1 is SNHLY and CDR2 FYNNEI. This CDR3 spans 14 amino acids. The CDR3 is CASSMGLAFGEQYF. The CDR3 DNA sequence: TGTGCCAGCAGTATGGGACTAGCGTTCGGCGAGCAGTACTTC.

J is TRBJ2-7 and V is TRBV5-4, with 8 positions matching TRBD1. Germline V CDR1 and CDR2: SGHNT, YYREEE (reference sequence). With 3 bases clipped from V and 5 bases from J, the junction kept 10 bases outside the gene matches. The CDR3 length is 15 residues. CDR3 loop: CASSSVDRVGNEQYF. The CDR3 nucleotides are TGTGCCAGCAGCTCGGTGGACAGGGTAGGGAACGAGCAGTACTTC.

The chain joins TRBV11-3 to TRBJ1-1; D not resolved. V dropped 1 base and J dropped 2 bases, with 8 bases sitting between them. CDR3 size: 14 residues. Germline-derived CDR1 and CDR2 are SGHNT and YENEEA. CDR3 in amino acids: CASSLGGRNTEAFF. CDR3 DNA sequence: TGTGCCAGCAGCTTAGGAGGGAGAAACACTGAAGCTTTCTTT. The full variable domain, rest sourced from reference TRBV11-3 and TRBJ1-1, is EAGVVQSPRYKIIEKKQPVAFWCNPISGHNTLYWYLQNLGQGPELLIRYENEEAVDDSQLPKDRFSAERLKGVDSTLKIQPAELGDSAVYLCASSLGGRNTEAFFGQGTRLTVV.

CDR3 nucleotides: TGTGCCAGCAGCTTAGGGGCTAGCGGGGCTCTTAGCACAGATACGCAGTATTTT. It codes for CASSLGASGALSTDTQYF. The rearrangement joins TRBV7-7 to TRBJ2-3, with 9 bases fitting TRBD2. Germline loops: CDR1 SSHAT, CDR2 FNYEAQ (reference sequence). The V segment lost 1 base and the J segment 0 bases; nucleotides outside the gene matches: 8. The CDR3 consists of 18 residues.

This sequence joins TRBV5-4 and TRBJ2-7; 9 nucleotides align to TRBD1. The germline V gene encodes CDR1 SGHNT and CDR2 YYREEE (reference sequence). J lost 4 bases, V lost 4 bases, and 6 bases had no gene match. The CDR3 contains 14 residues. CDR3 residues: CASSLPGQGYEQYF. In nucleotides, the CDR3 is TGTGCCAGCAGCCTTCCGGGACAGGGTTACGAGCAGTACTTC.

J is TRBJ2-7 and V is TRBV7-2; 7 bases fit TRBD1. Germline V lookup: CDR1 SGHTA, CDR2 FQGNSA. There are 15 residues in the CDR3. Trimming removed 5 bases from V and 5 bases from J; junction bases left unmatched: 12. CDR3 loop: CASSLLSDRPHEQYF. In nucleotides, the CDR3 is TGTGCCAGCAGCCTCCTCTCGGACAGGCCCCACGAGCAGTACTTC.

This rearrangement joins TRBV19 to TRBJ1-1, with a possible D match to TRBD1 (6 bases). This CDR3 is 13 amino acids long. V lost 4 bases and J lost 5, with 11 bases in between. Germline CDR1 is LNHDA and CDR2 is SQIVND (reference sequence). CDR3: CASSKGTRTEAFF. As DNA, the CDR3 is TGTGCCAGTAGTAAAGGGACAAGGACTGAAGCTTTCTTT.

The gene calls are TRBV5-4 and TRBJ2-7, with 7 bases aligning to TRBD2. CDR3 length: 16 amino acids. Per the germline V gene, CDR1 is SGHNT and CDR2 is YYREEE (reference sequence). Germline trimming cut 3 bases from V and 3 bases from J; bases unmatched to any gene: 12. CDR3: CASSSPVAGVNYEQYF. The DNA for the CDR3 is TGTGCCAGCAGCTCCCCAGTAGCGGGCGTCAACTACGAGCAGTACTTC.

The chain uses TRBV6-4 and TRBJ2-3, with a possible D match to TRBD2 (6 bases). The germline V gene has CDR1 MRHNA and CDR2 SNTAGT. The V end lost 0 bases, the J end lost 1 base, and 8 bases lay between the germline ends. The CDR3 runs to 15 residues. The CDR3: CASSDSGLRTDTQYF. DNA for the CDR3: TGTGCCAGCAGTGACTCGGGACTCCGCACAGATACGCAGTATTTT.

V is TRBV7-6 and J is TRBJ1-5, with D maybe TRBD1 (5 bases). The CDR3 is made up of 14 amino acids. The V gene lost 5 bases and the J gene lost 0 bases, with 8 bases spanning the gap. Per germline, CDR1 SGHVS and CDR2 FNYEAQ. This CDR3 reads CASSPGISNQPQHF. CDR3 nucleotide sequence: TGTGCCAGCAGCCCAGGGATTAGCAATCAGCCCCAGCATTTT.

This clone was observed a single time. This sequence joins TRBV5-6 and TRBJ2-7, with D possibly TRBD1 on 6 matching bases. Trimming stripped 4 bases from V and 1 base from J, with 15 bases between. The CDR3 has 15 residues. Germline V gene data show CDR1 as SGHDT and CDR2 as YYEEEE. The CDR3 loop is CASSTGIGRSYEQYF. The CDR3 DNA is TGTGCCAGCAGCACAGGGATAGGACGGTCCTACGAGCAGTACTTC.

V is TRBV4-1 and J is TRBJ1-2, with a possible D match to TRBD1 (5 bases). In germline, CDR1 is MGHRA, CDR2 YSYEKL. The CDR3 length is 14 residues. V was shortened by 3 bases and J by 1 base, with 9 bases between the two germline ends. CDR3 sequence reads: CASSQSGNNYGYTF. In DNA, the CDR3 is TGCGCCAGCAGCCAGTCAGGGAATAACTATGGCTACACCTTC.

The V gene is TRBV7-3, the J gene TRBJ1-6; 7 nucleotides agree with TRBD1. V shed 4 bases and J 5 bases; nucleotides not matched to a gene: 8. From germline, CDR1 is SGHTA and CDR2 FQGTGA. The CDR3 totals 16 residues. In DNA form, the CDR3 reads TGTGCCAGCAGCTCGGGACAGACCCTTCATAATTCACCCCTCCACTTT. Its protein product is CASSSGQTLHNSPLHF.

The CDR3 loop is CASSQGLGGLWTQYF. The CDR3 region has the DNA TGCGCCAGCAGCCAAGGTCTTGGCGGGTTGTGGACCCAGTACTTC. J is TRBJ2-5 and V is TRBV4-1; tentatively, D is TRBD2 (5 bases). Looked up from germline, CDR1 is MGHRA and CDR2 is YSYEKL. V shed 1 base and J shed 7 bases, with 16 bases lying between them. The CDR3 is made up of 15 amino acids.

Here the CDR3 DNA reads TGTGCCAGCAGTGAAGTGCGACAGGGACGGTACTTC. Amino acid sequence: CASSEVRQGRYF. V is TRBV6-1 and J is TRBJ2-7; TRBD1 matches at 7 bases. CDR3 length: 12 residues. V shed 1 base, J shed 12 bases, and the junction held 6 bases outside the gene matches. Per germline, CDR1 MNHNS and CDR2 SASEGT.

The sample holds a few counts of this clone. V usage is TRBV3-1 (or the pseudogene TRBV3-2) and J usage is TRBJ2-1; 8 nucleotides match TRBD2. Germline CDR1 LGHDT, CDR2 YNNKEL (reference sequence). CDR3 length equals 16 residues. The V and J ends lost 0 bases and 8 bases, in that order; junction bases with no gene match: 9. Here the CDR3 reads CASSQDLVAGRHEQFF. The DNA of the CDR3 is TGTGCCAGCAGCCAAGATCTGGTAGCGGGACGCCATGAGCAGTTCTTC.

Only one count was recorded for this clone. The chain uses TRBV10-3 and TRBJ2-3, with D maybe TRBD2 (6 bases). The V end lost 6 bases, the J end lost 4 bases, and 11 bases lay between the germline ends. The CDR3 contains 13 residues. Germline CDR1 ENHRY, CDR2 SYGVKD. The chain's CDR3 is CAIRGGVADTQYF. The CDR3 nucleotides are TGTGCCATCAGGGGGGGAGTAGCAGATACGCAGTATTTT.

V gene TRBV29-1 combines with J gene TRBJ1-5; 7 bases align to TRBD1. Losses at the gene ends were 6 bases for V and 2 bases for J; bases not matched to a gene: 4. Germline V gene data show CDR1 as SQVTM and CDR2 as ANQGSEA. The CDR3 has 13 amino acids. Written as DNA, the CDR3 is TGCAGCGTCAAAACAGGGGGCAATCAGCCCCAGCATTTT. This codes for CSVKTGGNQPQHF.

The chain carries TRBV5-1 and TRBJ2-3, with 11 bases identical to TRBD2. Trimming took 4 bases from V and 3 from J; bases not matched to a gene: 13. The CDR3 contains 18 residues. CDR1 is SGHRS, CDR2 YFSETQ, per germline. The CDR3 is CASSPEGYGTSGTDTQYF. In DNA form, the CDR3 reads TGCGCCAGCAGCCCGGAGGGGTACGGGACTAGCGGTACAGATACGCAGTATTTT.

This chain connects TRBV7-2 to TRBJ2-7, with a tentative D call TRBD1 (6 bases). Trimming removed 1 base at V and 3 bases at J, with 7 bases between. This CDR3 comprises 13 residues. From germline, CDR1 is SGHTA and CDR2 FQGNSA. CDR3 residues: CASSLEDSYEQYF. CDR3 in DNA: TGTGCCAGCAGCTTAGAGGACAGCTACGAGCAGTACTTC. The entire variable domain, with the rest obtained from reference TRBV7-2 and TRBJ2-7, is as follows: GAGVSQSPSNKVTEKGKDVELRCDPISGHTALYWYRQSLGQGLEFLIYFQGNSAPDKSGLPSDRFSAERTGGSVSTLTIQRTQQEDSAVYLCASSLEDSYEQYFGPGTRLTVT.